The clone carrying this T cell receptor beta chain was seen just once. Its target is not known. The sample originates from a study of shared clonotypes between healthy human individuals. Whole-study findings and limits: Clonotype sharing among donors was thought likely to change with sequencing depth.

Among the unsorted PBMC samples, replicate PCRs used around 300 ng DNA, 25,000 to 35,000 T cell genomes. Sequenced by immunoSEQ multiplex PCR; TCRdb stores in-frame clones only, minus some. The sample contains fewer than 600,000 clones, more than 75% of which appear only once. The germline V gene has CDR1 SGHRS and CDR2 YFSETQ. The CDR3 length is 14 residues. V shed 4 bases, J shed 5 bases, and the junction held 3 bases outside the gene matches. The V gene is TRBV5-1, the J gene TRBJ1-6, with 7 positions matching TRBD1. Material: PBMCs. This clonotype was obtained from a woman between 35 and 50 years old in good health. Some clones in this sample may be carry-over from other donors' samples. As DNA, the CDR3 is TGCGCCAGCAGCCGAGGACAGGATAATTCACCCCTCCACTTT. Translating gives CASSRGQDNSPLHF.